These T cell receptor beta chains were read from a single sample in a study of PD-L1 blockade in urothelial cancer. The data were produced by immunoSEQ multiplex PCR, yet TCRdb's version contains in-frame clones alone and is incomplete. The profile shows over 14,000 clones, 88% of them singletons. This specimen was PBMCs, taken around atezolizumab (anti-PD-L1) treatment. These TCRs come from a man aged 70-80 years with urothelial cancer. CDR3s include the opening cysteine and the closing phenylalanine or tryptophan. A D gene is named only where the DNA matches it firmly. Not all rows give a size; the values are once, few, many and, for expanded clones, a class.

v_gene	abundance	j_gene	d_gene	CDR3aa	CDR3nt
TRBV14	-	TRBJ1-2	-	CASRVRGINGYTF	TGTGCCAGCAGGGTAAGGGGAATTAATGGCTACACCTTC
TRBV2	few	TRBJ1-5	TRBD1	CASSTGGAGQPQHF	TGTGCCAGCAGCACAGGGGGCGCCGGGCAGCCCCAGCATTTT
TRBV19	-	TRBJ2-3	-	CASASDSRDTQYF	TGTGCCAGTGCCTCGGACTCACGGGATACGCAGTATTTT
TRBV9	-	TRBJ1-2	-	CASSVATGGLAAGGYTF	TGTGCCAGCAGCGTAGCCACCGGGGGGTTAGCCGCGGGTGGCTACACCTTC
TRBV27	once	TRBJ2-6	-	CASSLSSSGANVLTF	TGTGCCAGCAGTTTATCCAGCTCTGGGGCCAACGTCCTGACTTTC
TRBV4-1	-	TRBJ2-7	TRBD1	CASSQGQGANSYEQYF	TGCGCCAGCAGCCAAGGACAGGGGGCGAACTCCTACGAGCAGTACTTC
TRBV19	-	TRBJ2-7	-	CASMSGTGTYEQYF	TGTGCCAGTATGAGCGGGACAGGTACCTACGAGCAGTACTTC
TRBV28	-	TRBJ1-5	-	CASRLNGNQPQHF	TGTGCCAGCAGACTAAACGGGAATCAGCCCCAGCATTTT
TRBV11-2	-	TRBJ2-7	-	CASSLGQTGIYEQYF	TGTGCCAGCAGCTTAGGGCAGACAGGAATTTACGAGCAGTACTTC
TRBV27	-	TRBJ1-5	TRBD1	CASTTGGQPQHF	TGTGCCAGCACTACAGGGGGTCAGCCCCAGCATTTT
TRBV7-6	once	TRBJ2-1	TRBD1	CASSPFRDREHNEQFF	TGTGCCAGCAGCCCGTTCCGGGACAGGGAACACAATGAGCAGTTCTTC
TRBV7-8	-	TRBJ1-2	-	CASSLEAGRYGYTF	TGTGCCAGCAGCTTAGAGGCAGGGCGCTATGGCTACACCTTC
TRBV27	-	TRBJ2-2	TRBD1	CASRQTGGRGELFF	TGTGCCAGCAGACAGACAGGGGGCCGTGGGGAGCTGTTTTTT
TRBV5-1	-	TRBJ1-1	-	CASSLGPEGYYTEAFF	TGCGCCAGCAGCTTGGGGCCGGAGGGGTATTACACTGAAGCTTTCTTT
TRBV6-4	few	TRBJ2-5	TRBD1	CASSESTGGQETQYF	TGTGCCAGCAGTGAGTCTACAGGGGGCCAAGAGACCCAGTACTTC
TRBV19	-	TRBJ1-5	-	CASTRASPDNQPQHF	TGTGCCAGTACCCGAGCGTCACCCGACAATCAGCCCCAGCATTTT
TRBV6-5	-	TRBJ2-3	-	CASSNREPDTQYF	TGTGCCAGCAGCAACAGGGAACCAGATACGCAGTATTTT
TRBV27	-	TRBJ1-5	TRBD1	CASRKQGGNQPQHF	TGTGCCAGCCGCAAACAGGGGGGAAATCAGCCCCAGCATTTT
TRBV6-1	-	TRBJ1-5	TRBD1	CASSDGQGSVGNQPQHF	TGTGCCAGCAGTGACGGACAGGGCAGCGTGGGCAATCAGCCCCAGCATTTT
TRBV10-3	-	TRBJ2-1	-	CAISRGNEQFF	TGTGCCATCAGTCGAGGGAATGAGCAGTTCTTC
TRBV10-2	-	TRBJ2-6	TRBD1	CASGQGANVLTF	TGCGCCAGCGGACAGGGAGCCAACGTCCTGACTTTC
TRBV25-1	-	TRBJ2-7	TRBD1	CASGGQRIYEQYF	TGTGCCAGCGGGGGACAGAGAATCTACGAGCAGTACTTC
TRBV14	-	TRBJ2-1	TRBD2	CASSQHQAGGHRNEQFF	TGTGCCAGCAGCCAGCACCAGGCGGGGGGGCATCGGAATGAGCAGTTCTTC
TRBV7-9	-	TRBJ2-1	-	CASSLAGGPYNEQFF	TGTGCCAGCAGCTTAGCGGGCGGGCCCTACAATGAGCAGTTCTTC
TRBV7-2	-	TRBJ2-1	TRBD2	CASSAGVYNEQFF	TGTGCCAGCAGCGCGGGAGTCTACAATGAGCAGTTCTTC
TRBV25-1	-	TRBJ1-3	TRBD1	CASGWTGSGNTIYF	TGTGCCAGCGGATGGACAGGGTCTGGAAACACCATATATTTT
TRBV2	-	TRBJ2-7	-	CASSEQAYYEQYF	TGTGCCAGCAGTGAACAGGCTTACTACGAGCAGTACTTC
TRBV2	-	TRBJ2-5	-	CASSAGTKTQYF	TGTGCCAGCAGTGCCGGGACAAAGACCCAGTACTTC
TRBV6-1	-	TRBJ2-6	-	CASGAGRLSPVSLGANVLTF	TGTGCCAGCGGTGCGGGGAGGCTTAGCCCCGTTTCGTTGGGGGCCAACGTCCTGACTTTC
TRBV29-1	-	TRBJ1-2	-	CSAGDGFGGGYTF	TGCAGCGCCGGGGACGGGTTCGGGGGTGGCTACACCTTC
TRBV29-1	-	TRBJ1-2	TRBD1	CSAQETGQWGYTF	TGCAGCGCCCAAGAAACGGGACAGTGGGGCTACACCTTC
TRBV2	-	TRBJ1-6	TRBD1	CASSVRQGSPLHF	TGTGCCAGCAGTGTACGACAGGGGTCACCCCTCCACTTT
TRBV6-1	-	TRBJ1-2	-	CASSEGANYGYTF	TGTGCCAGCAGCGAGGGGGCTAACTATGGCTACACCTTC
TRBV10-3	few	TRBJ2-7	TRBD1	CAIKSQGVYEQYF	TGTGCCATCAAGTCTCAGGGGGTGTACGAGCAGTACTTC
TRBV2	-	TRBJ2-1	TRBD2	CASSESGGGGYNEQFF	TGTGCCAGCAGTGAATCTGGCGGGGGGGGCTACAATGAGCAGTTCTTC
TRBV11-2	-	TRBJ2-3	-	CASCRMGRKEGGRRNTQYF	TGTGCCAGTTGCCGTATGGGGCGGAAGGAGGGGGGGCGTCGAAATACGCAGTATTTT
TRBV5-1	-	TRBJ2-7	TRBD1	CASSLMDRLLTEQYF	TGCGCCAGCAGCTTAATGGACAGGTTACTGACCGAGCAGTACTTC
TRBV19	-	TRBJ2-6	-	CASSPIPNRLVGANVLTF	TGTGCCAGTAGTCCCATCCCGAACAGGCTAGTTGGGGCCAACGTCCTGACTTTC
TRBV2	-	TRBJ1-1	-	CASSEDRRNTEAFF	TGTGCCAGCAGTGAAGACAGGAGGAACACTGAAGCTTTCTTT
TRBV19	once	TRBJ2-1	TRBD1	CATQSPGTGHYNEQFF	TGTGCCACTCAATCACCTGGGACAGGGCACTACAATGAGCAGTTCTTC
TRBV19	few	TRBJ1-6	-	CASSSTSGNSPLHF	TGTGCCAGTAGTTCTACCTCCGGTAATTCACCCCTCCACTTT
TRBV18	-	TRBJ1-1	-	CASSDSKSNTEAFF	TGTGCCAGCTCAGACAGCAAGTCGAACACTGAAGCTTTCTTT
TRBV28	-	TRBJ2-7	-	CATSTRGYLGQYF	TGTGCCACCTCCACCCGGGGTTATCTGGGGCAGTACTTC
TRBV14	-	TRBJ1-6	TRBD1	CASSPGTGENSPLHF	TGTGCCAGCAGCCCCGGGACAGGGGAAAATTCACCCCTCCACTTT
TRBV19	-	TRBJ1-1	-	CASSIAGLRNTEAFF	TGTGCCAGTAGTATAGCGGGTCTACGGAACACTGAAGCTTTCTTT
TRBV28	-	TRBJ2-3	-	CASSFRNIMRDTQYF	TGTGCCAGCAGTTTTCGTAACATTATGAGGGATACGCAGTATTTT
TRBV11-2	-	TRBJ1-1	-	CASSLRGMTEAFF	TGTGCCAGCAGCTTACGGGGGATGACTGAAGCTTTCTTT